The rows below give T cell receptor beta chains drawn from one sample of a study of blood T cell repertoires in COVID-19. Assay: immunoSEQ multiplex PCR; the TCRdb copy retains only in-frame clones and omits some. Among approximately 140,000 clones listed, over 70% were seen once. Input material: PBMCs or T cells enriched from blood (not recorded which). These receptors were obtained from a man over 45 in a cohort exposed to, infected with or recovered from COVID-19 (not recorded which). Both conserved end residues are part of each CDR3. Each record gives: clone size, V gene, J gene, D gene, CDR3 protein, CDR3 DNA. A D gene is named only where the DNA matches it firmly. Size values are once, few and many counts, or a class for expanded clones, and some rows have none.

.,TRBV27,TRBJ1-1,.,CASSLHGKGAFF,TGTGCCAGCAGTTTACACGGGAAAGGAGCTTTCTTT
.,TRBV7-2,TRBJ2-7,.,CASSLEFGLGSYEQYF,TGTGCCAGCAGCTTAGAGTTTGGTCTCGGGTCCTACGAGCAGTACTTC
.,TRBV7-2,TRBJ2-4,.,CASSLEIALGDIQYF,TGTGCCAGCAGCTTAGAAATAGCGCTTGGTGACATTCAGTACTTC
.,TRBV28,TRBJ2-3,.,CASSLNSRTDTQYF,TGTGCCAGCAGTTTAAACAGTCGCACAGATACGCAGTATTTT
.,TRBV2,TRBJ1-1,TRBD1,CASSETGVHFNTEAFF,TGTGCCAGCAGTGAAACAGGGGTCCACTTTAACACTGAAGCTTTCTTT
.,TRBV3-1/TRBV3-2,TRBJ1-1,.,CASSQDGGQNTEAFF,TGTGCCAGCAGCCAAGATGGGGGCCAGAACACTGAAGCTTTCTTT
.,TRBV7-9,TRBJ1-4,TRBD1,CASSRTGNYEKLFF,TGTGCCAGCAGCAGGACAGGGAATTATGAAAAACTGTTTTTT
.,TRBV18,TRBJ2-3,.,CASSLPTDTQYF,TGTGCCAGCTCCCTCCCCACAGATACGCAGTATTTT
once,TRBV10-3,TRBJ2-3,TRBD1,CAISEQGETDTQYF,TGTGCCATCAGTGAACAGGGGGAGACAGATACGCAGTATTTT
.,TRBV19,TRBJ1-2,.,CASTHSNRVDGYTF,TGTGCCAGTACTCACTCCAACAGGGTTGATGGCTACACCTTC
.,TRBV7-9,TRBJ2-1,.,CASSVLSGSRQFF,TGTGCCAGCAGCGTACTCTCGGGATCCAGGCAGTTCTTC
.,TRBV10-3,TRBJ1-1,TRBD1,CAISGTGGGTEAFF,TGTGCCATCAGCGGGACAGGGGGCGGCACTGAAGCTTTCTTT
.,TRBV6-6,TRBJ2-1,.,CASSPRNEQFF,TGTGCCAGCAGTCCGAGGAATGAGCAGTTCTTC
.,TRBV27,TRBJ2-7,.,CASSFLSYEQYF,TGTGCCAGCAGTTTTCTTTCCTACGAGCAGTACTTC
.,TRBV11-2,TRBJ2-6,TRBD1,CASSWTQGEVHVLTF,TGTGCCAGCAGCTGGACACAGGGGGAGGTCCACGTCCTGACTTTC
.,TRBV19,TRBJ2-7,TRBD1,CASSMGTGGYEQYF,TGTGCCAGTAGTATGGGGACAGGGGGGTACGAGCAGTACTTC
once,TRBV7-2,TRBJ2-2,.,CASSFPNTGELFF,TGTGCCAGCAGCTTCCCTAATACCGGGGAGCTGTTTTTT
.,TRBV10-3,TRBJ1-2,TRBD1,CAISLGQGASYGYTF,TGTGCCATCAGTCTGGGACAGGGGGCAAGCTATGGCTACACCTTC
.,TRBV29-1,TRBJ1-1,.,CSVVPYTEAFF,TGCAGCGTTGTTCCTTACACTGAAGCTTTCTTT
once,TRBV2,TRBJ2-7,.,CASTRLSYEQYF,TGTGCCAGCACGAGACTCTCATACGAGCAGTACTTC
.,TRBV7-2,TRBJ1-5,TRBD1,CASKVQGAGQPQHF,TGTGCCAGCAAGGTACAGGGGGCGGGTCAGCCCCAGCATTTT
once,TRBV27,TRBJ2-1,.,CASSRTRRNEQFF,TGTGCCAGCAGCCGCACTAGACGCAATGAGCAGTTCTTC
.,TRBV5-1,TRBJ1-2,TRBD1,CASSWNTGQENYGYTF,TGCGCCAGCAGCTGGAATACGGGACAGGAAAACTATGGCTACACCTTC
.,TRBV5-1,TRBJ2-7,TRBD2,CASSLGVAGEVQYF,TGCGCCAGCAGCTTGGGGGTAGCGGGAGAGGTGCAGTACTTC
.,TRBV19,TRBJ2-7,TRBD2,CASSLGTSGGEYF,TGTGCCAGTAGTTTGGGGACTAGCGGAGGGGAGTACTTC
.,TRBV27,TRBJ1-5,TRBD1,CASIPTGGMRQPQHF,TGTGCCAGCATCCCTACAGGGGGCATGAGGCAGCCCCAGCATTTT